This T cell receptor (beta chain) is drawn from a study of T cell responses to AZD1222 COVID-19 vaccine. Libraries were prepared by immunoSEQ multiplex PCR; TCRdb keeps only in-frame clonotypes and omits some of them. The table records roughly 120,000 clones, 80% to 85% of them present only once. As concerns this clone: Antigen: not known.

Regarding the study as a whole: Donors were mostly white British, more females; clonal diversity possibly underestimated. In all cases, repertoires were sampled only after the peak T cell response.

From germline, CDR1 is MNHNY and CDR2 SVGAGI (reference sequence). V was shortened by 6 bases and J by 3 bases, with 8 bases between the two germline ends. The CDR3 length is 12 residues. This receptor was taken from an adult in good health. This material consisted of peripheral blood, taken on day 0 of AZD1222 vaccination. This chain connects TRBV6-6 to TRBJ1-2, with TRBD1 as a possible D gene (5 bases). DNA of the CDR3: TGTGCCAGCAGCCCCAGGGACTATGGCTACACCTTC. Encoded protein: CASSPRDYGYTF.